The 32 T cell receptor beta chains listed next were all sequenced from one sample in a study of cytomegalovirus exposure and HLA in healthy donors. The PCR used 60 Vbeta and 13 Jbeta primers. The data were produced by immunoSEQ multiplex PCR, yet TCRdb's version contains in-frame clones alone and is incomplete. The repertoire includes about 130,000 clones, 60% to 80% of them detected once, and roughly 7% sits in the top ten. The sequenced sample was PBMCs. The receptors here all came from a male donor in good health and CMV-seronegative.

V is TRBV4-3 and J is TRBJ2-2; D not certain. Trimming removed 5 bases at V and 8 bases at J, with 9 bases between. The length of the CDR3 is 12 residues. In germline, CDR1 is LGHNA, CDR2 YSLEER. The chain's CDR3 is CASSSIRGELFF. The CDR3, as DNA: TGCGCCAGCAGCTCCATACGGGGGGAGCTGTTTTTT.

The chain has TRBV30 and TRBJ1-1; D is possibly TRBD1 (5 bases). This CDR3 spans 13 amino acids. V was shortened by 5 bases and J by 2 bases, with 12 bases between the two germline ends. Germline assignment: CDR1 GTSNPN and CDR2 SVGIG (reference sequence). The CDR3 DNA follows: TGTGCCTGGTCGTTCAGGGTTAACACTGAAGCTTTCTTT. Amino acids: CAWSFRVNTEAFF.

CDR3 in amino acids: CASSLPRQPQHF. DNA of the CDR3: TGTGCCAGCAGTTTACCTCGGCAGCCCCAGCATTTT. The chain links TRBV28 to TRBJ1-5; D ambiguous. This CDR3 region has 12 residues. Trimming cost V 2 bases and J 7 bases, with 6 bases left between them. Germline CDR1 reads MDHEN; CDR2 reads SYDVKM. Full variable domain (remainder filled in from reference TRBV28 and TRBJ1-5): DVKVTQSSRYLVKRTGEKVFLECVQDMDHENMFWYRQDPGLGLRLIYFSYDVKMKEKGDIPEGYSVSREKKERFSLILESASTNQTSMYLCASSLPRQPQHFGDGTRLSIL.

V gene TRBV2 combines with J gene TRBJ2-2, with 10 positions matching TRBD2. V trimming: 7 bases; J trimming: 6 bases; junction bases outside the gene matches: 8. The length of the CDR3 is 15 residues. Germline lookup yields CDR1 SNHLY and CDR2 FYNNEI. In DNA, the CDR3 is TGTGCCAGCACGAGCGGGAGGGCCGGGGCCGGGGAGCTGTTTTTT. Amino acid sequence: CASTSGRAGAGELFF.

The V gene is TRBV27, the J gene TRBJ2-7; 9 bases agree with TRBD2. CDR1 and CDR2 (germline): MNHEY, SMNVEV (reference sequence). This CDR3 region has 15 residues. The trim removed 5 bases at V and 0 bases at J, leaving 5 bases unmatched. In DNA, the CDR3 is TGTGCCAGCAGTAAAACTAGCGGGTTCTCCTACGAGCAGTACTTC. Residues: CASSKTSGFSYEQYF.

This sequence joins TRBV28 and TRBJ1-5; D unclear. Trimming removed 3 bases from V and 0 bases from J, with 12 bases in between. CDR3 length: 16 residues. From germline, CDR1 is MDHEN and CDR2 SYDVKM. The CDR3 spells CASSLPAGYSNQPQHF. The CDR3 bases are TGTGCCAGCAGTTTGCCAGCGGGCTATAGCAATCAGCCCCAGCATTTT.

V and J are TRBV10-3 and TRBJ1-1, with D possibly being TRBD1 (6 bases). Germline values: CDR1 ENHRY, CDR2 SYGVKD. The CDR3 is 14 amino acids. With 6 bases removed from V and 2 bases from J, the gap between germline ends came to 13 bases. The CDR3 nucleotides are TGTGCCATCAGCCTTCTGGACAGCAACACTGAAGCTTTCTTT. Translated, it gives CAISLLDSNTEAFF.

The rearrangement links TRBV7-2 to TRBJ2-7; possible D gene TRBD2, 6 bases. The CDR3 runs to 15 residues. Germline V gene data show CDR1 as SGHTA and CDR2 as FQGNSA. The V and J ends lost 2 bases and 1 base respectively, with 12 bases between them. The DNA for the CDR3 is TGTGCCAGCAGCTTAAAGGCGGGGAATTCCTACGAGCAGTACTTC. It translates to CASSLKAGNSYEQYF.

The chain carries TRBV27 and TRBJ2-1; D is undetermined. This CDR3 comprises 13 residues. Germline V gene lookup returns CDR1 MNHEY and CDR2 SMNVEV (reference sequence). With 6 bases removed from V and 6 bases from J, the gap between germline ends came to 12 bases. The CDR3 DNA reads as TGTGCCAGCAGCTCTAGGTTTATCAATGAGCAGTTCTTC. Translation gives CASSSRFINEQFF.

The chain is built from TRBV15 and TRBJ2-2, with D perhaps TRBD1 (8 bases). Per the germline V gene, CDR1 is LNHNV and CDR2 is YYDKDF (reference sequence). V lost 0 bases and J lost 4, with 21 bases in between. This CDR3 contains 19 residues. CDR3 amino acids: CATSRDRTGRENCTGELFF. CDR3 in DNA: TGTGCCACCAGCAGAGATAGGACAGGGAGGGAGAATTGCACCGGGGAGCTGTTTTTT.

The genes are TRBV9 and TRBJ2-7; unclear D gene. V lost 2 bases, J lost 5 bases, and 14 bases lay in between. The CDR3 has 14 residues. Germline CDR1 is SGDLS and CDR2 is YYNGEE. The CDR3 loop reads CASSVGRNTHEQYF. Here the CDR3 DNA reads TGTGCCAGCAGCGTTGGCAGAAATACCCACGAGCAGTACTTC.

This clone has just one count. The chain couples TRBV5-4 to TRBJ1-3, with D uncertain. V was cut by 0 bases and J by 0 bases, with 7 bases left in between. The CDR3 is 15 amino acids. Germline loops: CDR1 SGHNT, CDR2 YYREEE (reference sequence). The CDR3 bases are TGTGCCAGCAGCTTGGCCCGGGGCTCTGGAAACACCATATATTTT. The encoded protein is CASSLARGSGNTIYF.

The gene calls are TRBV10-1 and TRBJ2-3, with 8 bases identical to TRBD2. Losses at the gene ends were 6 bases for V and 0 bases for J; bases not matched to a gene: 8. Germline loops: CDR1 WNHNN, CDR2 SYGVQD (reference sequence). This CDR3 comprises 16 residues. The CDR3 sequence: CASRVGGEASTDTQYF. The CDR3 nucleotides are TGCGCCAGCAGGGTCGGGGGGGAGGCAAGCACAGATACGCAGTATTTT.

The chain carries TRBV28 and TRBJ2-7; TRBD1 aligns across 9 bases. J lost 6 bases, V lost 5 bases, and 8 bases had no gene match. The germline V gene has CDR1 MDHEN and CDR2 SYDVKM. This CDR3 spans 14 amino acids. The CDR3 spells CASSERTGVSEQYF. CDR3 DNA sequence: TGTGCCAGCAGTGAAAGGACAGGGGTGAGCGAGCAGTACTTC.

The chain joins TRBV28 to TRBJ1-1, with D possibly being TRBD1 (6 bases). The CDR3 has 18 amino acids. The germline gives CDR1 MDHEN, CDR2 SYDVKM. Trimming cost V 2 bases and J 1 base, with 20 bases left between them. The CDR3 loop is CASSLGARRRTANTEAFF. The CDR3 DNA follows: TGTGCCAGCAGTTTAGGGGCTAGACGTAGGACAGCGAACACTGAAGCTTTCTTT.

This clone occurred once. The gene calls are TRBV5-1 and TRBJ2-1, with D possibly TRBD1 on 6 matching bases. The V gene lost 0 bases and the J gene lost 5 bases, with 12 bases spanning the gap. The CDR3 has 15 residues. Germline V gives CDR1 SGHRS, CDR2 YFSETQ. In nucleotides, the CDR3 is TGCGCCAGCAGCTTGGCCACAGGGTACAACAATGAGCAGTTCTTC. Residues: CASSLATGYNNEQFF.

The chain carries TRBV7-2 and TRBJ1-4, with 10 bases that match TRBD1. Trimming cost V 0 bases and J 4 bases; bases outside gene matches: 14. The CDR3 consists of 20 residues. The germline V gene has CDR1 SGHTA and CDR2 FQGNSA. CDR3 residues: CASSLASGQGTPHDNEKLFF. The CDR3 nucleotides read TGTGCCAGCAGCTTAGCCTCGGGACAGGGGACTCCCCATGATAATGAAAAACTGTTTTTT.

Only a few counts were recorded for this clone. The chain links TRBV4-1 to TRBJ2-7, with D possibly matching TRBD1 (5 bases). Germline V gene sequence: CDR1 MGHRA, CDR2 YSYEKL. There are 14 residues in the CDR3. V lost 8 bases to trimming and J lost 1 base, with 15 bases between them. The CDR3 DNA sequence: TGCGCCAGCCGACAGTCCCCGGCTTCCTACGAGCAGTACTTC. Translated, it gives CASRQSPASYEQYF.

The chain recombines TRBV28 with TRBJ2-7; tentative D call: TRBD2 (8 bases). V lost 8 bases and J lost 4, with 18 bases in between. The CDR3 length is 14 residues. Germline loops: CDR1 MDHEN, CDR2 SYDVKM. Written as DNA, the CDR3 is TGTGCCAGCCACCCCAGCGGGGGACAGTACGAGCAGTACTTC. Translating gives CASHPSGGQYEQYF.

The chain recombines TRBV27 with TRBJ2-7; 7 nucleotides align to TRBD1. The germline CDR1 and CDR2 sequences are MNHEY and SMNVEV (reference sequence). V lost 6 bases and J lost 2; bases outside the gene matches: 4. This CDR3 is 13 amino acids long. CDR3 amino acids: CASRGTATYEQYF. CDR3 coding DNA: TGTGCCAGCAGGGGGACAGCGACCTACGAGCAGTACTTC.

This chain links TRBV2 with TRBJ1-2; TRBD1 might be the D (6 bases). Germline CDR1 SNHLY, CDR2 FYNNEI. This CDR3 comprises 12 residues. Trimming took 6 bases from V and 8 from J, leaving 13 bases between them. CDR3 DNA: TGTGCCAGCAGGGGAGGGGGTAGAGGCTACACCTTC. Translation: CASRGGGRGYTF.

The V and J genes are TRBV4-2 and TRBJ1-2; D is perhaps TRBD1 (6 bases). V was cut by 0 bases and J by 4 bases, with 12 bases left in between. Looked up from germline, CDR1 is LGHNA and CDR2 is YNFKEQ. This CDR3 spans 15 amino acids. DNA for the CDR3: TGTGCCAGCAGCCAAGATGACAGGCGGACCTATGGCTACACCTTC. Translation gives CASSQDDRRTYGYTF.

This chain connects TRBV6-6 to TRBJ2-7; TRBD2 aligns across 7 bases. Trimming removed 8 bases from V and 6 bases from J; junction bases left unmatched: 13. Germline V lookup: CDR1 MNHNY, CDR2 SVGAGI (reference sequence). The CDR3 runs 14 residues. CDR3 in amino acids: CASGGVRGVREQYF. The CDR3 coding sequence is TGTGCCAGCGGGGGGGTTAGGGGAGTCCGCGAGCAGTACTTC.

The chain carries TRBV7-3 and TRBJ2-5; D may be TRBD2 (6 bases). CDR1 is SGHTA and CDR2 is FQGTGA in the germline V gene. V lost 0 bases to trimming and J lost 1 base, with 15 bases between them. The CDR3 totals 17 residues. CDR3 bases: TGTGCCAGCAGCTTAACGCAGGTAGCGGAGGTCCAAGAGACCCAGTACTTC. Translated: CASSLTQVAEVQETQYF.

The chain is built from TRBV14 and TRBJ2-7; TRBD1 agrees at 7 bases. Trimming removed 1 base from V and 4 bases from J; junction bases left unmatched: 10. The germline V gene encodes CDR1 SGHDN and CDR2 FVKESK. This CDR3 contains 16 residues. CDR3 sequence reads: CASSQGDREAEYEQYF. The DNA of the CDR3 is TGTGCCAGCAGCCAAGGAGACAGGGAAGCCGAGTACGAGCAGTACTTC.

The genes are TRBV9 and TRBJ1-2; 7 nucleotides align to TRBD1. Germline trimming cut 4 bases from V and 0 bases from J; bases unmatched to any gene: 9. In germline, CDR1 is SGDLS, CDR2 YYNGEE. The CDR3 is 16 amino acids. The CDR3 reads CASSPPDRRTNYGYTF. CDR3 bases: TGTGCCAGCAGCCCTCCGGACAGGAGAACTAACTATGGCTACACCTTC.

The chain uses TRBV2 and TRBJ1-6; 8 bases are a match to TRBD1. CDR3 length: 14 residues. Germline V gene sequence: CDR1 SNHLY, CDR2 FYNNEI. V shed 4 bases, J shed 10 bases, and the junction held 6 bases outside the gene matches. The CDR3 reads CASSAGTGRSPLHF. Here the CDR3 DNA reads TGTGCCAGCAGTGCGGGGACAGGACGGTCACCCCTCCACTTT. Full variable domain (remainder filled in from reference TRBV2 and TRBJ1-6): EPEVTQTPSHQVTQMGQEVILRCVPISNHLYFYWYRQILGQKVEFLVSFYNNEISEKSEIFDDQFSVERPDGSNFTLKIRSTKLEDSAMYFCASSAGTGRSPLHFGNGTRLTVT.

V and J are TRBV5-4 and TRBJ2-1; 7 positions agree with TRBD2. V was pared by 4 bases and J by 8 bases, with 6 bases of the junction left unmatched. This CDR3 is built from 13 residues. Per germline, CDR1 SGHNT and CDR2 YYREEE (reference sequence). Here the CDR3 reads CASSRTTSDEQFF. The CDR3 bases are TGTGCCAGCAGCAGAACTACTAGCGATGAGCAGTTCTTC.

The chain links TRBV7-8 to TRBJ2-5; no firm D call. Gene TRBJ2-7 matches the end of the DNA better, so the J call may be wrong. This CDR3 spans 16 amino acids. The germline gives CDR1 SGHVS, CDR2 FQNEAQ. This chain's CDR3 is CASSPHWSASTYEQYF. The CDR3 DNA sequence: TGTGCCAGCAGCCCTCATTGGAGCGCCAGCACCTACGAGCAGTACTTC.

The rearrangement uses TRBV4-2 and TRBJ1-5; 7 bases fit TRBD1. CDR3 length: 13 residues. V shed 1 base and J 11 bases; nucleotides not matched to a gene: 5. Looked up from germline, CDR1 is LGHNA and CDR2 is YNFKEQ. The DNA for the CDR3 is TGTGCCAGCAGCCAAGCCGACAGGGAAGCCCAGCATTTT. Translated, it gives CASSQADREAQHF.

The chain uses TRBV9 and TRBJ2-1, with 14 bases lining up with TRBD2. The germline CDR1 and CDR2 sequences are SGDLS and YYNGEE. Trimming cost V 4 bases and J 3 bases; bases outside gene matches: 18. The CDR3 runs to 21 residues. This CDR3 is CASSTPLGTSGGVEGYNEQFF. For the CDR3, the DNA is TGTGCCAGCAGCACCCCCCTTGGGACTAGCGGGGGAGTTGAAGGCTACAATGAGCAGTTCTTC.

This clone was found once. This sequence joins TRBV28 and TRBJ1-2; D gene unclear. The CDR3 is made up of 15 amino acids. Germline-derived CDR1 and CDR2 are MDHEN and SYDVKM. Trimming cost V 5 bases and J 0 bases, with 13 bases left between them. This CDR3 reads CASSPRNGANYGYTF. The CDR3 DNA sequence: TGTGCCAGCAGTCCCCGTAACGGAGCTAACTATGGCTACACCTTC.